A single sample is the source of the 8 T cell receptor beta chains below, sequenced in a study of blood T cell repertoires in COVID-19. Sequencing was performed with immunoSEQ multiplex PCR; in TCRdb, only in-frame clones are kept and a portion is missing. In the table there are some 83,000 clones, roughly 84% of which are singletons. The sequenced material came from peripheral blood. The origin of the receptors is a man aged 50-60 years with acute or convalescent COVID-19.

This chain joins TRBV19 and TRBJ2-7; TRBD1 aligns across 7 bases. This CDR3 has 13 amino acids. Germline V CDR1 and CDR2: LNHDA, SQIVND (reference sequence). Losses at the gene ends were 6 bases for V and 7 bases for J; bases not matched to a gene: 9. CDR3 coding DNA: TGTGCCAGTAGCCCGGACAGGTTTTTGGAGCAGTACTTC. Its translation is CASSPDRFLEQYF.

The J gene is TRBJ1-6, the V gene TRBV5-1; maybe TRBD1 (5 bases). V shed 3 bases and J shed 3 bases, with 10 bases lying between them. The CDR3 runs 15 residues. Germline CDR1 is SGHRS and CDR2 is YFSETQ. The CDR3 DNA is TGCGCCAGCAGCTCCGGGACTGACTATAATTCACCCCTCCACTTT. This encodes CASSSGTDYNSPLHF. The full variable domain, in which reference TRBV5-1 and TRBJ1-6 provide the parts outside the CDR3, is KAGVTQTPRYLIKTRGQQVTLSCSPISGHRSVSWYQQTPGQGLQFLFEYFSETQRNKGNFPGRFSGRQFSNSRSEMNVSTLELGDSALYLCASSSGTDYNSPLHFGNGTRLTVT.

This clone was counted a few times. V usage is TRBV24-1 and J usage is TRBJ2-1; possibly TRBD1 for D (6 bases). V gave up 1 base and J gave up 6 bases, with 9 bases separating them. This CDR3 has 14 residues. From germline, CDR1 is KGHDR and CDR2 SFDVKD. The CDR3 coding sequence is TGTGCCACCAGTGATTTTTTGGGGGCCAATGAGCAGTTCTTC. It yields the protein CATSDFLGANEQFF.

The rearrangement links TRBV6-5 to TRBJ1-5, with 7 bases aligning to TRBD1. V was clipped by 5 bases and J by 2 bases; unmatched bases: 6. This CDR3 region has 15 residues. CDR1 and CDR2 from the germline V gene are MNHEY and SVGAGI. CDR3: CASSRRQGGNQPQHF. The CDR3 DNA sequence: TGTGCCAGCAGTAGACGACAGGGAGGCAATCAGCCCCAGCATTTT.

The rearrangement links TRBV6-6 to TRBJ1-2; D may be TRBD1 (5 bases). The V end lost 5 bases, the J end lost 4 bases, and 11 bases lay between the germline ends. The CDR3 extends over 13 amino acids. CDR1 MNHNY and CDR2 SVGAGI come from the germline V gene (reference sequence). The CDR3 is CASSGVGGYGYTF. The CDR3 nucleotides are TGTGCCAGCAGTGGGGTGGGGGGCTATGGCTACACCTTC.

The rearrangement links TRBV6-6 to TRBJ1-3; perhaps TRBD1 as D (5 bases). CDR1 MNHNY and CDR2 SVGAGI come from the germline V gene (reference sequence). This CDR3 is built from 14 residues. V was cut by 0 bases and J by 3 bases, with 6 bases left in between. CDR3 DNA sequence: TGTGCCAGCAGTTACTCGACAGTTGGAAACACCATATATTTT. Its translation is CASSYSTVGNTIYF.

This clone appeared once. The V gene is TRBV19, the J gene TRBJ2-5; a weak D match, TRBD2 (5 bases). The CDR3 covers 14 residues. CDR1 and CDR2 from the germline V gene are LNHDA and SQIVND (reference sequence). The V and J ends lost 5 bases and 0 bases respectively, with 10 bases between them. The DNA for the CDR3 is TGTGCCAGTAGTCTTTCCGGGGACCAAGAGACCCAGTACTTC. Translated: CASSLSGDQETQYF.

V gene TRBV7-9 combines with J gene TRBJ2-2, with 7 nucleotides matching TRBD2. Losses at the gene ends were 5 bases for V and 0 bases for J; bases not matched to a gene: 3. The CDR3 contains 15 residues. Looked up from germline, CDR1 is SEHNR and CDR2 is FQNEAQ (reference sequence). The CDR3 protein is CASSPGLTNTGELFF. CDR3 sequence (DNA): TGTGCCAGCAGCCCGGGACTAACGAACACCGGGGAGCTGTTTTTT. Full variable domain (remainder filled in from reference TRBV7-9 and TRBJ2-2): DTGVSQNPRHKITKRGQNVTFRCDPISEHNRLYWYRQTLGQGPEFLTYFQNEAQLEKSRLLSDRFSAERPKGSFSTLEIQRTEQGDSAMYLCASSPGLTNTGELFFGEGSRLTVL.